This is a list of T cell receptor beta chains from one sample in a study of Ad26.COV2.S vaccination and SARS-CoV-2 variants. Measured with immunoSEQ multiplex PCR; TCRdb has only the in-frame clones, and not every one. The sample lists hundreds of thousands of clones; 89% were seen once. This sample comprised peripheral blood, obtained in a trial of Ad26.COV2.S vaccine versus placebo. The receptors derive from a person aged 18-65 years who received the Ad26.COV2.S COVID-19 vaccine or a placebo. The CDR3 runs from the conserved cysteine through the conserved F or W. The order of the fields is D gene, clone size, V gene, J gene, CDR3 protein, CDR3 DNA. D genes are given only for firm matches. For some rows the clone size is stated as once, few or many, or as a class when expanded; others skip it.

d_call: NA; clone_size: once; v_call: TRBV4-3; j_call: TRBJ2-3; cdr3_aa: CASSPSGSWITDTQYF; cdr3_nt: TGCGCCAGCAGCCCCTCCGGCTCCTGGATTACAGATACGCAGTATTTT
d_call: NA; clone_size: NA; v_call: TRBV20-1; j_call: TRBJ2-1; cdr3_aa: CSPVGNEQFF; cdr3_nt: TGCAGTCCGGTGGGCAATGAGCAGTTCTTC
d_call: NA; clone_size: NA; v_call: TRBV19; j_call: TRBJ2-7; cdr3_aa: CASSVQGIRYEQYF; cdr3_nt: TGTGCCAGTAGTGTCCAGGGAATTCGATACGAGCAGTACTTC
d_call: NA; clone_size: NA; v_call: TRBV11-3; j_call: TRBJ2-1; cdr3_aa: CASSSRGFNEQFF; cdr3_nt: TGTGCCAGCAGCTCCCGAGGGTTCAATGAGCAGTTCTTC
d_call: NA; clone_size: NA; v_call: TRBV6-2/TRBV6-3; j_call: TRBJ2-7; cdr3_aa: CASSHSSYEQYF; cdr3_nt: TGTGCCAGCAGTCACAGCTCCTACGAGCAGTACTTC
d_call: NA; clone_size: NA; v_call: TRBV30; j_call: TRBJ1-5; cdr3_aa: CAWSVGKGPSQPQHF; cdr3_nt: TGTGCCTGGAGCGTAGGGAAGGGCCCGTCCCAGCCCCAGCATTTT
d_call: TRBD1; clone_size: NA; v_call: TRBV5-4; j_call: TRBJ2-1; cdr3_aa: CASSLSATGIQFF; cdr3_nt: TGTGCCAGCAGCTTGTCCGCGACAGGGATTCAGTTCTTC
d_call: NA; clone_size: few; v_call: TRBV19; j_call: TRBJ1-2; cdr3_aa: CANLTVNYGYTF; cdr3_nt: TGTGCCAATCTAACAGTAAACTATGGCTACACCTTC
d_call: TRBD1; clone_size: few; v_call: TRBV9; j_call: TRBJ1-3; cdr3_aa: CASSARDRDGNTIYF; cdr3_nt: TGTGCCAGCAGCGCCAGGGACAGGGATGGAAACACCATATATTTT
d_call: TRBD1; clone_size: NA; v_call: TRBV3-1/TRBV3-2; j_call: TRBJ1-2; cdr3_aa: CASSQADRGYGYTF; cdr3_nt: TGTGCCAGCAGCCAAGCGGACAGGGGATATGGCTACACCTTC
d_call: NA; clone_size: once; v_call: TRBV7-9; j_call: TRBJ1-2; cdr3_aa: CASSLGLVVSENYGYTF; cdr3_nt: TGTGCCAGCAGCTTAGGTTTGGTAGTCAGTGAGAACTATGGCTACACCTTC
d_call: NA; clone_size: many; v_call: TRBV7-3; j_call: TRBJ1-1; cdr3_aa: CASRLTENTEAFF; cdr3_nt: TGTGCCAGCAGACTGACGGAGAACACTGAAGCTTTCTTT
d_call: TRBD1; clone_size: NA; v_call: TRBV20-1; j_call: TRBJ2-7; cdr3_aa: CSRQGVYEQYF; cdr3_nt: TGCAGCCGACAGGGCGTCTACGAGCAGTACTTC
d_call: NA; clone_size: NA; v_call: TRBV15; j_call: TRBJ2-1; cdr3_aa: CATKLAGRPPPYNEQFF; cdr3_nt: TGTGCCACCAAATTGGCGGGACGCCCTCCCCCCTACAATGAGCAGTTCTTC
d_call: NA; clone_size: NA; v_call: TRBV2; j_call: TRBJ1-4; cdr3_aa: CASRAGRGDEKLFF; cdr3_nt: TGTGCCAGCAGGGCAGGGAGAGGGGATGAAAAACTGTTTTTT
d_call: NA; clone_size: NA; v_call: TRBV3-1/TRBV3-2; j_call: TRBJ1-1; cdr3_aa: CASSQWRSSNTEAFF; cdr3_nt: TGTGCCAGCAGCCAATGGCGGAGTTCTAACACTGAAGCTTTCTTT
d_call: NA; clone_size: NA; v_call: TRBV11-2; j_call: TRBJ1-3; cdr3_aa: CASSLEPGSGNTIYF; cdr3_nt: TGTGCCAGCAGCTTAGAGCCAGGTTCTGGAAACACCATATATTTT
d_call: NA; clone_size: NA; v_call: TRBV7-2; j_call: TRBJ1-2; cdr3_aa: CASSFGATGSLYGYTF; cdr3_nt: TGTGCCAGCAGCTTCGGTGCAACAGGATCTCTCTATGGCTACACCTTC
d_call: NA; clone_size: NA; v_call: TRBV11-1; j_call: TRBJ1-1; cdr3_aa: CASSSYGQNTEAFF; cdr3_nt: TGTGCCAGCAGCTCGTACGGGCAGAACACTGAAGCTTTCTTT
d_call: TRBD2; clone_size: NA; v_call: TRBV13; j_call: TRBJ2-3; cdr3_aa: CASSFGLAGPLSSTDTQYF; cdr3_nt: TGTGCCAGCAGCTTCGGACTAGCGGGACCGCTATCTAGCACAGATACGCAGTATTTT
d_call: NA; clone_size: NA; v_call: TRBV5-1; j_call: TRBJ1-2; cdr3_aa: CASSLGAAGPNYGYTF; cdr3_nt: TGCGCCAGCAGCTTGGGGGCGGCAGGGCCTAACTATGGCTACACCTTC
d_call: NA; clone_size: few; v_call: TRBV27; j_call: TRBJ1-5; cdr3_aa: CASSRKPQHF; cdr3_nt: TGTGCCAGCAGTAGGAAGCCCCAGCATTTT
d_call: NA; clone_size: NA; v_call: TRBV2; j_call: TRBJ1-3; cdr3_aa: CASSALGEGRGNTIYF; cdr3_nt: TGTGCCAGCAGTGCCTTGGGCGAGGGAAGGGGAAACACCATATATTTT
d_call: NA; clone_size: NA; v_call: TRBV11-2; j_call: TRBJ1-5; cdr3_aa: CASSRDTDQPQHF; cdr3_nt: TGTGCCAGCAGCCGGGACACCGATCAGCCCCAGCATTTT
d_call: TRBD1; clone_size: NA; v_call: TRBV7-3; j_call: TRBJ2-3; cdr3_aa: CASGQGVADTQYF; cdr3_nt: TGTGCCAGCGGTCAGGGGGTGGCAGATACGCAGTATTTT
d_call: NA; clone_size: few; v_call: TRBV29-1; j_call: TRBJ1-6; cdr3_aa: CSVKSNNSPLHF; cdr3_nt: TGCAGCGTTAAGTCTAATAATTCACCCCTCCACTTT
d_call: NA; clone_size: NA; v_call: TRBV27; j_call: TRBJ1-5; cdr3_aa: CASSFTTGFNQPQHF; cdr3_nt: TGTGCCAGCAGTTTCACTACAGGGTTCAATCAGCCCCAGCATTTT
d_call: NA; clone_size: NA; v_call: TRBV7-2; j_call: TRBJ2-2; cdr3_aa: CASSQVGTSNTGELFF; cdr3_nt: TGTGCCAGCAGCCAAGTGGGGACCTCGAACACCGGGGAGCTGTTTTTT
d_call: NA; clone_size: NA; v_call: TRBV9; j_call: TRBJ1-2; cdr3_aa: CASSARGTAYGYTF; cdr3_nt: TGTGCCAGCAGCGCCCGGGGGACCGCTTATGGCTACACCTTC
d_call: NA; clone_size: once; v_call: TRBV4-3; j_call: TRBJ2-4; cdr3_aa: CASSQGWAGENIQYF; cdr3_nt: TGCGCCAGCAGCCAAGGTTGGGCAGGGGAAAACATTCAGTACTTC
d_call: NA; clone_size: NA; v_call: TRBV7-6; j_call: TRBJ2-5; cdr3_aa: CASSLILRETQYF; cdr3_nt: TGTGCCAGCAGCTTAATACTCCGAGAGACCCAGTACTTC
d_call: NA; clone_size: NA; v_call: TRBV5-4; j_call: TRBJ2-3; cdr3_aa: CASSLNTVSTDTQYF; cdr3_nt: TGTGCCAGCAGCTTGAACACGGTTAGCACAGATACGCAGTATTTT
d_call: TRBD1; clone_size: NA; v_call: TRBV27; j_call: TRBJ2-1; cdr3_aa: CASSLWPRDRGLGEQFF; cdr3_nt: TGTGCCAGCAGTTTATGGCCCCGGGACAGGGGTTTAGGTGAGCAGTTCTTC
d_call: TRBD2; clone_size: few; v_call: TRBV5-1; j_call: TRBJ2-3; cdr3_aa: CASSLMNSGSVDTQYF; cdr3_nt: TGCGCCAGCAGCTTAATGAATAGCGGGAGTGTAGATACGCAGTATTTT
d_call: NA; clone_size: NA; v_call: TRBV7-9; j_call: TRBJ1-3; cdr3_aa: CASSPSAGNTIYF; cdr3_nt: TGTGCCAGCAGCCCGTCGGCTGGAAACACCATATATTTT
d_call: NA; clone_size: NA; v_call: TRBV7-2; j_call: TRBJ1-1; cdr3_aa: CASSFGGNTEAFF; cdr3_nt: TGTGCCAGCAGCTTCGGGGGAAACACTGAAGCTTTCTTT
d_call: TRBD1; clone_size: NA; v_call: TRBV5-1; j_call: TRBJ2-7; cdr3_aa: CASSINRGFLAYEQYF; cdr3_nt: TGCGCCAGCAGCATCAACAGGGGGTTCCTCGCCTACGAGCAGTACTTC
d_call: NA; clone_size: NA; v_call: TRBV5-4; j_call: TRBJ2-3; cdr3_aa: CASSFLASAATDTQYF; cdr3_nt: TGTGCCAGCAGCTTCCTTGCTAGCGCCGCCACAGATACGCAGTATTTT
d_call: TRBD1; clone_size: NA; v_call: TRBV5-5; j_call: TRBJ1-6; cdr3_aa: CASSPTGSALNSPLHF; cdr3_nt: TGTGCCAGCAGCCCGACAGGGAGTGCTCTGAATTCACCCCTCCACTTT
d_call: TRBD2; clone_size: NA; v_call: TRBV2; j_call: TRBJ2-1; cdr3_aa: CASSEEGLAYNEQFF; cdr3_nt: TGTGCCAGCAGTGAAGAGGGACTAGCTTACAATGAGCAGTTCTTC
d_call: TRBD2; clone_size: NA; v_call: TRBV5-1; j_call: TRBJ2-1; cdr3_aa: CASSLVLAGSNEQFF; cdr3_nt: TGCGCCAGCAGCTTGGTTTTAGCGGGGTCAAATGAGCAGTTCTTC
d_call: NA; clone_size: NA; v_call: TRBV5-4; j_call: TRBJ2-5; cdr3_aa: CASSSPSDSQETQYF; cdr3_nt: TGTGCCAGCAGCTCACCTTCGGACAGTCAAGAGACCCAGTACTTC
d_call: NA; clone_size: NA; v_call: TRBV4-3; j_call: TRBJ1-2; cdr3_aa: CASSQALPYGYTF; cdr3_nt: TGCGCCAGCAGCCAAGCCTTGCCCTATGGCTACACCTTC
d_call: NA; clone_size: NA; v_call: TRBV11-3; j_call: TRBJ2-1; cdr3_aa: CASSLEGEQFF; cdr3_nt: TGTGCCAGCAGCTTAGAGGGGGAGCAGTTCTTC
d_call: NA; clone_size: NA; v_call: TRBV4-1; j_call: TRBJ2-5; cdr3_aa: CASSPQENRKETQYF; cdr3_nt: TGCGCCAGCAGCCCACAAGAGAACAGGAAGGAGACCCAGTACTTC
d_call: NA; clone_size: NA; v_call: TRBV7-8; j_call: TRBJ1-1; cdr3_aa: CASSLRTRETEAFF; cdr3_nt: TGTGCCAGCAGCTTACGTACCAGGGAAACTGAAGCTTTCTTT
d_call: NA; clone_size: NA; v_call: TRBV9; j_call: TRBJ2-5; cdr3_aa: CASSVGIAEETQYF; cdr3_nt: TGTGCCAGCAGCGTAGGGATAGCGGAAGAGACCCAGTACTTC
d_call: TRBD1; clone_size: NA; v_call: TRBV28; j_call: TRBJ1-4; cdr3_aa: CASSFRPADRGREKLFF; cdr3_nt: TGTGCCAGCAGTTTCCGCCCGGCGGACAGGGGTAGGGAAAAACTGTTTTTT
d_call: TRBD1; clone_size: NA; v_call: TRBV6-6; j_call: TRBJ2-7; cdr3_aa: CASSRQGYEQYF; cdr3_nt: TGTGCCAGCAGCCGACAGGGGTACGAGCAGTACTTC
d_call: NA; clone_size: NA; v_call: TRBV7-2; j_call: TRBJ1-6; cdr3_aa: CASSFSDWAAGYNSPLHF; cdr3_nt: TGTGCCAGCAGCTTCTCGGACTGGGCAGCTGGCTATAATTCACCCCTCCACTTT
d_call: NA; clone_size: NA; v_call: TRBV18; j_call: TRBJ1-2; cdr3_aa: CASSPRARIPYGYTF; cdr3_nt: TGTGCCAGCTCACCACGGGCCAGGATCCCCTATGGCTACACCTTC
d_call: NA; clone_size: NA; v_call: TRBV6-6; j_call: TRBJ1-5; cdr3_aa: CASSYLQGNQPQHF; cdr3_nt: TGTGCCAGCAGTTACCTCCAGGGGAATCAGCCCCAGCATTTT
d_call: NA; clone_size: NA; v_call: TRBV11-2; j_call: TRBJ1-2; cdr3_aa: CASSPDTNYGYTF; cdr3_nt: TGTGCCAGCAGCCCAGATACTAACTATGGCTACACCTTC